The present entry profiles one T cell receptor (beta chain) with its context. The data derive from a study of CD8+CD57+ T cells in acquired aplastic anemia. TCR beta VDJ and CDR3 profiling used genomic DNA as template. TCRdb recomputed calls from the reads with MiXCR, one row per CDR3 protein. The table has 150,000 to 200,000 distinct CDR3 sequences, just under 45% seen once. The clonotype originates from a human donor in good health. Source material: sorted CD4+, CD8+, or CD8+CD57+ T cells (not recorded which) from PBMCs.

CDR3 sequence: CSARDRGRTGEQYF. DNA of the CDR3: TGCAGTGCTAGGGACAGGGGGCGCACCGGGGAGCAGTACTTC. J is TRBJ2-7 and V is TRBV20-1, with 11 bases fitting TRBD1. V gave up 3 bases and J gave up 7 bases; unmatched junction bases: 8. The germline V gene encodes CDR1 DFQATT and CDR2 SNEGSKA (reference sequence). The CDR3 loop spans 14 amino acids.